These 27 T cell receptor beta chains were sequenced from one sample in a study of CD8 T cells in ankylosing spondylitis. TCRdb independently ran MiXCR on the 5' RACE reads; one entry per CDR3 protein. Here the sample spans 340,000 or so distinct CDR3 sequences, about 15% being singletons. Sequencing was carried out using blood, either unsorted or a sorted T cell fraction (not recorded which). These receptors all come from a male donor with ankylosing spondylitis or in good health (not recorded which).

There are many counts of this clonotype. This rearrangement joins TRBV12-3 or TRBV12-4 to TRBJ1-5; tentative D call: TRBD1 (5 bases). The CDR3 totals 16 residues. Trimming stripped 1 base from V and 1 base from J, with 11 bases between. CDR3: CASSLGTGPSNQPQHF. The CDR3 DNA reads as TGTGCCAGCAGTTTAGGCACAGGTCCCAGCAATCAGCCCCAGCATTTT.

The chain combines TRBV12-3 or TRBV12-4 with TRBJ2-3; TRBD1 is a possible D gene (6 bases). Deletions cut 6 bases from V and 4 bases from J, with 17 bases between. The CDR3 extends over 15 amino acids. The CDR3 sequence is CASSLHRASADTQYF. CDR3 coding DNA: TGTGCCAGCAGCCTCCACAGGGCCAGTGCAGATACGCAGTATTTT.

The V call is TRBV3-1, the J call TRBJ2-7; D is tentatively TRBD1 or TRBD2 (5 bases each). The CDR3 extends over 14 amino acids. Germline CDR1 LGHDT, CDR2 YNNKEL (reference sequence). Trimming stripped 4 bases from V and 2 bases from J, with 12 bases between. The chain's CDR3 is CASSLGEIPYEQYF. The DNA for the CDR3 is TGTGCCAGCAGCCTGGGGGAGATCCCCTACGAGCAGTACTTC.

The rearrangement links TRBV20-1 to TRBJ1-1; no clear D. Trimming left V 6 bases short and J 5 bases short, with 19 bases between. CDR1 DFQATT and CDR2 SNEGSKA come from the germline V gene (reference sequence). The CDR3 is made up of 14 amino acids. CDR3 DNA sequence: TGCAGTGCCCCCGAGGGTGGGATGGGAACTGAAGCTTTCTTT. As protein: CSAPEGGMGTEAFF.

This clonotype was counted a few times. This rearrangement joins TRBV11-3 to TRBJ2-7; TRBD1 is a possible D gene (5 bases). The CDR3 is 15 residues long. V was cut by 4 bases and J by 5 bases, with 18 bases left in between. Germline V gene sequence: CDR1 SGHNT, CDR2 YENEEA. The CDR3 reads CASSSRQTEAHEQYF. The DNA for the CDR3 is TGTGCCAGCAGCTCGAGACAGACAGAGGCCCACGAGCAGTACTTC.

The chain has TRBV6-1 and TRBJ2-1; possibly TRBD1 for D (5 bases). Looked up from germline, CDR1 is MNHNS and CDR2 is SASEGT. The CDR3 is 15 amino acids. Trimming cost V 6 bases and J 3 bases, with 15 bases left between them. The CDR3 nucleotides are TGTGCCAGCAGGGAACGCAGGGCTCACTACAATGAGCAGTTCTTC. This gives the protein CASRERRAHYNEQFF.

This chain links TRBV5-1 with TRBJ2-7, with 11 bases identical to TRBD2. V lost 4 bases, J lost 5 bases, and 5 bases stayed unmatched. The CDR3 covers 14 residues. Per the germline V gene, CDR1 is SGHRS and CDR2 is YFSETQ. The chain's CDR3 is CASSKLAGVNEQYF. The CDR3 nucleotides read TGCGCCAGCAGCAAACTAGCGGGAGTGAACGAGCAGTACTTC.

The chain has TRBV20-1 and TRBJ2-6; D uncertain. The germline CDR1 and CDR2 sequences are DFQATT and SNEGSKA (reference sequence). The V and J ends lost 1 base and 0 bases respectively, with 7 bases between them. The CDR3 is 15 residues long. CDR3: CSARGRGSGANVLTF. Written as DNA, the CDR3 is TGCAGTGCTAGAGGAAGAGGCTCTGGGGCCAACGTCCTGACTTTC.

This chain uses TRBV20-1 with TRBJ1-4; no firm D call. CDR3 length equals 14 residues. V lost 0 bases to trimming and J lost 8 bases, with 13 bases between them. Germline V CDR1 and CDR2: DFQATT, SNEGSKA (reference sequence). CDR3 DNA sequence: TGCAGTGCTAGAGAATCGGGTATAAGCGAAAAACTGTTTTTT. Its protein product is CSARESGISEKLFF.

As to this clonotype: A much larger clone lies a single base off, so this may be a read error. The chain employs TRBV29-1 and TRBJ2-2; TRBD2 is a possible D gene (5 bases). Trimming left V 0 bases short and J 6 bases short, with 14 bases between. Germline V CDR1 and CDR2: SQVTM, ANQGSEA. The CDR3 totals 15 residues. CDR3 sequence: CSVEDQKAVPGELFF. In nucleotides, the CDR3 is TGCAGCGTTGAAGACCAAAAAGCGGTACCCGGGGAGCTGTTTTTT.

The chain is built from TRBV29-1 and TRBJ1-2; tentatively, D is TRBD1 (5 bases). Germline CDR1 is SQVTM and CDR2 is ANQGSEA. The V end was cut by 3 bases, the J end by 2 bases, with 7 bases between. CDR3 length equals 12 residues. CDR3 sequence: CSVDRVNYGYTF. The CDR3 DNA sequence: TGCAGCGTTGACAGGGTCAACTATGGCTACACCTTC.

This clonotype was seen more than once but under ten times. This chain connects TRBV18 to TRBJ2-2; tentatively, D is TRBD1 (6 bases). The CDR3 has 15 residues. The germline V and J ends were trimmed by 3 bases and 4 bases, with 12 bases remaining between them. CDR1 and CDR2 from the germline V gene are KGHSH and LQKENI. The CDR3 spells CASSPSTGSTGELFF. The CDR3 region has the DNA TGTGCCAGCTCACCGTCGACAGGTTCCACCGGGGAGCTGTTTTTT. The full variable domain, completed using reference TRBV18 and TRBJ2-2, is NAGVMQNPRHLVRRRGQEARLRCSPMKGHSHVYWYRQLPEEGLKFMVYLQKENIIDESGMPKERFSAEFPKEGPSILRIQQVVRGDSAAYFCASSPSTGSTGELFFGEGSRLTVL.

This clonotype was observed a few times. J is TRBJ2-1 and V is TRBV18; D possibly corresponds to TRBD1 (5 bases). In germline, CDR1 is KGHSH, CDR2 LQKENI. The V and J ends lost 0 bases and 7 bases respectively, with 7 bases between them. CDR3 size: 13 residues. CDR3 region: CASSPPGANEQFF. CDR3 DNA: TGTGCCAGCTCACCACCAGGGGCAAATGAGCAGTTCTTC.

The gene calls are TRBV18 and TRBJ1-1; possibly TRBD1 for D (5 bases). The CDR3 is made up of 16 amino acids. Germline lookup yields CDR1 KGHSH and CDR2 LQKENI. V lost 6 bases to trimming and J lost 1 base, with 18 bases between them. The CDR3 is CASSPYQAGGNTEAFF. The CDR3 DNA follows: TGTGCCAGCTCCCCCTACCAAGCCGGGGGGAACACTGAAGCTTTCTTT.

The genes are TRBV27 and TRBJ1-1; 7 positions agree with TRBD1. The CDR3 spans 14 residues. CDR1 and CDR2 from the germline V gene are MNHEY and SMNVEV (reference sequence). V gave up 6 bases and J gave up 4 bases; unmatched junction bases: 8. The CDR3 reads CASRKGQTGTEAFF. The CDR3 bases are TGTGCCAGCAGGAAGGGACAGACGGGCACTGAAGCTTTCTTT.

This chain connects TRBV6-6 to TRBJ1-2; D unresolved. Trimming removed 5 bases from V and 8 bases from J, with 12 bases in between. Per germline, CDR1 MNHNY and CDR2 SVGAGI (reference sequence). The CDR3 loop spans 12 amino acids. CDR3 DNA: TGTGCCAGCAGTCTAGCCGGGGAGGGCTACACCTTC. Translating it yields CASSLAGEGYTF.

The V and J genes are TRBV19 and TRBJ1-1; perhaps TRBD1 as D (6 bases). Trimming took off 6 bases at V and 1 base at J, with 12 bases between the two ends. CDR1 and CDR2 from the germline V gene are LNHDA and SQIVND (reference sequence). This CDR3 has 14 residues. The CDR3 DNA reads TGTGCCAGTAGCGACAGGACCCGGAACACTGAAGCTTTCTTT. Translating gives CASSDRTRNTEAFF.

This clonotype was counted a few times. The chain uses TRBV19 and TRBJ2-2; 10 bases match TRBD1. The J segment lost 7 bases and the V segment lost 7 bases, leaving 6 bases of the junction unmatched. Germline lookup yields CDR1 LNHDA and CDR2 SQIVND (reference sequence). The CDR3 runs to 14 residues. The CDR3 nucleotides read TGTGCCAGTATTCCGGACAGGGGGGTCGGGGAGCTGTTTTTT. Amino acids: CASIPDRGVGELFF.

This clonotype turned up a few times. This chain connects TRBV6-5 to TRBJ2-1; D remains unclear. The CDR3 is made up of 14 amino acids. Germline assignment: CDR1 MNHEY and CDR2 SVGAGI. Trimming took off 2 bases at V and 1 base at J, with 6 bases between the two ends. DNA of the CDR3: TGTGCCAGCAGTTACAGGGAATCCTACAATGAGCAGTTCTTC. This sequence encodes CASSYRESYNEQFF.

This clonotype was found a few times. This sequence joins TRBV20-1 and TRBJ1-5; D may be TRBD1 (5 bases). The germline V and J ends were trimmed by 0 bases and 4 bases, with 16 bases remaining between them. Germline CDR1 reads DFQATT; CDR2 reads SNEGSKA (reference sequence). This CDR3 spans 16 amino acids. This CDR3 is CSARDLAGFSNQPQHF. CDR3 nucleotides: TGCAGTGCTAGAGATTTAGCAGGGTTCTCAAATCAGCCCCAGCATTTT.

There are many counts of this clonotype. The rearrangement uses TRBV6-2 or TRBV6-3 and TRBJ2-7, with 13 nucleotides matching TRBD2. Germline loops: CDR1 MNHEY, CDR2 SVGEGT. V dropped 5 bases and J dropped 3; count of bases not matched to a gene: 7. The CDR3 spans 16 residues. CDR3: CASSVPGLAGHYEQYF. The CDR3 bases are TGTGCCAGCAGTGTACCGGGACTAGCGGGGCACTACGAGCAGTACTTC.

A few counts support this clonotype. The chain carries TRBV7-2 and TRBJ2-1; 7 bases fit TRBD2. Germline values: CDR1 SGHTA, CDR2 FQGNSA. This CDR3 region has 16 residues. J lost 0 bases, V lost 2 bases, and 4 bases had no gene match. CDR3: CASSLTGGGSYNEQFF. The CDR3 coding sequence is TGTGCCAGCAGCTTAACGGGCGGGGGCTCCTACAATGAGCAGTTCTTC. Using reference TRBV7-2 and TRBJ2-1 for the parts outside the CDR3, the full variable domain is GAGVSQSPSNKVTEKGKDVELRCDPISGHTALYWYRQSLGQGLEFLIYFQGNSAPDKSGLPSDRFSAERTGGSVSTLTIQRTQQEDSAVYLCASSLTGGGSYNEQFFGPGTRLTVL.

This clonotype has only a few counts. In DNA, the CDR3 is TGCGCCAGCAGCTTCGCTCTGGGGGAAAACTTCTTC. It specifies CASSFALGENFF. The V call is TRBV5-1, the J call TRBJ2-1, with D perhaps given as TRBD1 or TRBD2 (5 bases each). From germline, CDR1 is SGHRS and CDR2 YFSETQ. The CDR3 covers 12 residues. V dropped 2 bases and J dropped 16 bases, with 16 bases sitting between them.

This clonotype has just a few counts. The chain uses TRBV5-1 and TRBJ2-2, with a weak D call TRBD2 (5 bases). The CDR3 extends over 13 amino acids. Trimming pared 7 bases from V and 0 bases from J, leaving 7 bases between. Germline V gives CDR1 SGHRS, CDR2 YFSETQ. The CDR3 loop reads CASRTANTGELFF. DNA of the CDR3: TGCGCCAGCCGGACTGCGAACACCGGGGAGCTGTTTTTT.

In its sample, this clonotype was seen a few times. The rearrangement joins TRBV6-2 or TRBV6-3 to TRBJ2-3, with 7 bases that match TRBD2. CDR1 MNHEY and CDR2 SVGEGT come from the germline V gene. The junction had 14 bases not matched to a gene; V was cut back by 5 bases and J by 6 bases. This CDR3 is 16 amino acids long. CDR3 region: CASSHVRGGPSDTQYF. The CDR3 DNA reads TGTGCCAGCAGTCACGTAAGGGGAGGGCCCTCGGATACGCAGTATTTT.

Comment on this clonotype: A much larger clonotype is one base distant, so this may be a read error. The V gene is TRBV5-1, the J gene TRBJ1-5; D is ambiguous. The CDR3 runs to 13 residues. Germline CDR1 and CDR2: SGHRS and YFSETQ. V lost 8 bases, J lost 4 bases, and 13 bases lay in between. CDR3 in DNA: TGCGCCAGAAGTACCGGGGTTAATCAGCCCCAGCATTTT. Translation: CARSTGVNQPQHF.

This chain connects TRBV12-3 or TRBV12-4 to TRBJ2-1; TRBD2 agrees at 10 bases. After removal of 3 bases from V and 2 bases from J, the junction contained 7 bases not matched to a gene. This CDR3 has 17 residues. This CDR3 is CASSLSRLAGAYNEQFF. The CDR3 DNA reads TGTGCCAGCAGTTTGAGCCGGCTAGCGGGGGCCTACAATGAGCAGTTCTTC.